This paragraph covers one TCR beta chain sequence. These data come from a study of blood T cell repertoires in COVID-19. Study at large: T cells, B-cell-depleted T cells, or PBMCs provided the cDNA or gDNA that served as material.

Here immunoSEQ multiplex PCR was the method, and the copy in TCRdb shows in-frame clones only, minus some. The table includes about 120,000 clones, 75% to 90% detected once. This CDR3 has 14 residues. Trimming took 6 bases from V and 8 from J, leaving 19 bases between them. CDR1 is LNHDA and CDR2 is SQIVND in the germline V gene (reference sequence). Sequencing was performed on peripheral blood. The V and J genes are TRBV19 and TRBJ1-2; weak D call: TRBD1 (5 bases). The source is a human donor with acute or convalescent COVID-19. The donor label of this sample is uncertain. The CDR3 sequence is CASRGTAMAGGYTF. As DNA, the CDR3 is TGTGCCAGTAGAGGGACGGCGATGGCGGGGGGCTACACCTTC.